A single sample is the source of the 18 T cell receptor beta chains below, sequenced in a study of T cells in Graves' hyperthyroidism and ophthalmopathy. From RNA transcripts, TCR beta CDR3 regions were amplified. HTBI primers were used for first-round RT-PCR of the TCR CDR3. TCRdb called the multiplex PCR reads again in MiXCR, with one record for every CDR3 protein. The profile shows more than 500,000 distinct CDR3 sequences, roughly 17% of them singletons. Sequencing was performed on blood. The receptors originated from a woman between 25 and 40 years old with Graves' hyperthyroidism.

The table lists this clonotype with many counts. The chain joins TRBV6-1 to TRBJ2-7; TRBD2 matches 9 bases. CDR1 is MNHNS, CDR2 SASEGT, per germline. CDR3 length equals 15 residues. Unmatched junction bases numbered 5, after V lost 2 bases and J lost 3 bases. In nucleotides, the CDR3 is TGTGCCAGCAGTGAAAGTAGCGGGAGTATCTACGAGCAGTACTTC. This translates into CASSESSGSIYEQYF.

In its sample, this clonotype was seen a few times. The V call is TRBV20-1, the J call TRBJ1-2; D remains unclear. The germline V gene encodes CDR1 DFQATT and CDR2 SNEGSKA (reference sequence). This CDR3 spans 13 amino acids. The V end was cut by 5 bases, the J end by 8 bases, with 18 bases between. The CDR3 reads CSALPPSLWGYTF. DNA for the CDR3: TGCAGTGCTCTGCCTCCTTCCTTGTGGGGCTACACCTTC.

This clonotype was detected many times. This chain uses TRBV5-5 with TRBJ2-7; 7 bases agree with TRBD2. The germline V gene has CDR1 SGHKS and CDR2 YYEKEE (reference sequence). The V segment lost 1 base and the J segment 5 bases; nucleotides outside the gene matches: 9. The CDR3 is 15 residues long. CDR3 residues: CASSLLWEGLNEQYF. The CDR3 DNA reads TGTGCCAGCAGCTTGTTGTGGGAGGGCCTGAACGAGCAGTACTTC.

Ten or more counts support this clonotype. This chain links TRBV14 with TRBJ2-3; 9 bases are a match to TRBD2. Germline trimming cut 3 bases from V and 5 bases from J; bases unmatched to any gene: 9. The CDR3 sequence is 16 residues long. Germline V gene lookup returns CDR1 SGHDN and CDR2 FVKESK. The CDR3, as DNA: TGTGCCAGCAGCCAGATTGCGGGAGGGCCGAAAGATACGCAGTATTTT. Its protein is CASSQIAGGPKDTQYF.

This chain connects TRBV25-1 to TRBJ2-6; 8 bases are a match to TRBD1. Germline V lookup: CDR1 MGHDK, CDR2 SYGVNS. V shed 2 bases, J shed 1 base, and the junction held 10 bases outside the gene matches. The CDR3 extends over 19 amino acids. CDR3 DNA sequence: TGTGCCAGCAGTGAAATAGGCCAGGGGGCGAGGTCTGGGGCCAACGTCCTGACTTTC. It codes for CASSEIGQGARSGANVLTF.

This clonotype came up many times. The V call is TRBV28, the J call TRBJ2-1, with TRBD2 matching 11 bases. The V and J ends lost 5 bases and 6 bases, in that order; junction bases with no gene match: 6. The CDR3 runs 15 residues. The germline V gene encodes CDR1 MDHEN and CDR2 SYDVKM. CDR3 coding DNA: TGTGCCAGCAGTCCCGGGACTAGCGGAGGCAATGAGCAGTTCTTC. It yields the protein CASSPGTSGGNEQFF.

This clonotype has ten or more counts. V is TRBV6-1 and J is TRBJ1-2, with D possibly being TRBD1 (5 bases). Trimming left V 5 bases short and J 5 bases short, with 21 bases between. Germline V gene sequence: CDR1 MNHNS, CDR2 SASEGT. This CDR3 is 16 amino acids long. The CDR3 DNA is TGTGCCAGCAGTAGGCCTAGGGGCAGGGCTCGATATGGCTACACCTTC. This translates into CASSRPRGRARYGYTF.

The chain joins TRBV29-1 to TRBJ2-3, with 7 bases lining up with TRBD1. This CDR3 region has 13 residues. Germline CDR1 reads SQVTM; CDR2 reads ANQGSEA. The trim removed 5 bases at V and 1 base at J, leaving 3 bases unmatched. CDR3 nucleotides: TGCAGCGTTAGAGGGACAGGCACAGATACGCAGTATTTT. Translated, it gives CSVRGTGTDTQYF.

The chain employs TRBV4-2 and TRBJ2-7; D is perhaps TRBD2 (6 bases). The V end was cut by 0 bases, the J end by 1 base, with 22 bases between. Per germline, CDR1 LGHNA and CDR2 YNFKEQ. CDR3 length: 19 residues. The CDR3 nucleotides read TGTGCCAGCAGCCAAGATGCGGATCCCCGGGACTCGGGTTCCTACGAGCAGTACTTC. Amino acid sequence: CASSQDADPRDSGSYEQYF.

This clonotype was detected ten times or more. The chain is built from TRBV11-3 and TRBJ2-1, with D perhaps matching TRBD1 (5 bases). Deletions cut 4 bases from V and 4 bases from J, with 8 bases between. Germline V lookup: CDR1 SGHNT, CDR2 YENEEA. The length of the CDR3 is 13 residues. The CDR3 protein is CASSSTAYNEQFF. CDR3 DNA: TGTGCCAGCAGCTCGACAGCTTACAATGAGCAGTTCTTC. Looking up the rest from reference TRBV11-3 and TRBJ2-1 gives the full variable domain: EAGVVQSPRYKIIEKKQPVAFWCNPISGHNTLYWYLQNLGQGPELLIRYENEEAVDDSQLPKDRFSAERLKGVDSTLKIQPAELGDSAVYLCASSSTAYNEQFFGPGTRLTVL.

This clonotype was seen ten or more times. The chain joins TRBV28 to TRBJ2-5; 10 bases are shared with TRBD2. This CDR3 is built from 15 residues. V trimming: 5 bases; J trimming: 7 bases; junction bases outside the gene matches: 10. Germline CDR1 MDHEN, CDR2 SYDVKM. In nucleotides, the CDR3 is TGTGCCAGCAGTGTAAGACTAGCGGGTAGAGGGACCCAGTACTTC. Its protein product is CASSVRLAGRGTQYF.

Ten or more counts support this clonotype. The CDR3 DNA sequence: TGTGCCAGCAGATCCCCCGGGACAGGGTCCCACGAGCAGTACTTC. Residues: CASRSPGTGSHEQYF. The rearrangement uses TRBV28 and TRBJ2-7; 9 bases align to TRBD1. Germline lookup yields CDR1 MDHEN and CDR2 SYDVKM. The J segment lost 5 bases and the V segment lost 6 bases, leaving 11 bases of the junction unmatched. The CDR3 runs to 15 residues.

This clonotype occurred many times. The rearrangement joins TRBV20-1 to TRBJ2-1; tentatively, D is TRBD2 (7 bases). CDR3 length: 16 amino acids. V was cut by 0 bases and J by 6 bases, with 18 bases left in between. Looked up from germline, CDR1 is DFQATT and CDR2 is SNEGSKA (reference sequence). The CDR3 bases are TGCAGTGCTAGAGACCTCCTAGCGGAGGGGGGCAATGAGCAGTTCTTC. Translated, it gives CSARDLLAEGGNEQFF.

This clonotype was observed a handful of times. V usage is TRBV20-1 and J usage is TRBJ2-7; 11 nucleotides align to TRBD2. The CDR3 totals 15 residues. CDR1 is DFQATT, CDR2 SNEGSKA, per germline (reference sequence). V lost 6 bases and J lost 5; bases outside the gene matches: 12. The CDR3 spells CSARSRSGRADEQYF. The CDR3 DNA reads as TGCAGTGCAAGATCCCGTAGCGGGAGGGCCGACGAGCAGTACTTC.

This clonotype was counted a few times. The chain joins TRBV14 to TRBJ2-5; D unresolved. CDR3 size: 13 residues. With 2 bases removed from V and 7 bases from J, the gap between germline ends came to 11 bases. Germline loops: CDR1 SGHDN, CDR2 FVKESK. The CDR3 region is CASSQSLPGTQYF. Written as DNA, the CDR3 is TGTGCCAGCAGCCAATCCCTTCCGGGGACCCAGTACTTC. The variable domain in full, completed from reference TRBV14 and TRBJ2-5, reads EAGVTQFPSHSVIEKGQTVTLRCDPISGHDNLYWYRRVMGKEIKFLLHFVKESKQDESGMPNNRFLAERTGGTYSTLKVQPAELEDSGVYFCASSQSLPGTQYFGPGTRLLVL.

This clonotype was seen ten or more times. CDR3 nucleotides: TGTGCCAGCAGTTTGGGCCCCCCCCGGACTGAAGCTTTCTTT. Translated, it gives CASSLGPPRTEAFF. The gene calls are TRBV28 and TRBJ1-1; D is undetermined. The CDR3 runs to 14 residues. The germline V gene encodes CDR1 MDHEN and CDR2 SYDVKM. V was clipped by 3 bases and J by 5 bases, with 13 bases between them.

This rearrangement joins TRBV6-5 to TRBJ1-4; 9 bases align to TRBD1. The junction had 4 bases not matched to a gene; V was cut back by 0 bases and J by 8 bases. From germline, CDR1 is MNHEY and CDR2 SVGAGI. This CDR3 is built from 15 residues. This CDR3 is CASSYSNRGQEKLFF. Here the CDR3 DNA reads TGTGCCAGCAGTTACTCGAACAGGGGGCAGGAAAAACTGTTTTTT.

V gene TRBV19 combines with J gene TRBJ2-4; 7 bases align to TRBD1. V was clipped by 7 bases and J by 1 base; unmatched bases: 13. The CDR3 is made up of 17 amino acids. Germline V CDR1 and CDR2: LNHDA, SQIVND (reference sequence). CDR3 bases: TGTGCCAGTACCACGGGACAGCGGAATGAGGCCAAAAACATTCAGTACTTC. It yields the protein CASTTGQRNEAKNIQYF.